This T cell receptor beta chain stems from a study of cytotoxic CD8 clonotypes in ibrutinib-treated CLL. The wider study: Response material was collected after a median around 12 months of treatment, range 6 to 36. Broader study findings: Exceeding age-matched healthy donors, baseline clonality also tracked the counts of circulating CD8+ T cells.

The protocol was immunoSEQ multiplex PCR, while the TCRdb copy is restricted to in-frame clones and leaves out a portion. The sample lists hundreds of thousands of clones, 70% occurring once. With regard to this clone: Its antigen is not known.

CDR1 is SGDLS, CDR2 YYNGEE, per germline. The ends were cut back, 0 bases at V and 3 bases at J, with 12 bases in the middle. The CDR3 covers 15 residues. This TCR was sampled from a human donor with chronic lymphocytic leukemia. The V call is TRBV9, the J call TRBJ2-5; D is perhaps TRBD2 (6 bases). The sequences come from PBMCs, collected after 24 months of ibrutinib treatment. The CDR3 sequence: CASSVEERAKETQYF. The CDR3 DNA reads TGTGCCAGCAGCGTAGAAGAGCGGGCGAAAGAGACCCAGTACTTC.